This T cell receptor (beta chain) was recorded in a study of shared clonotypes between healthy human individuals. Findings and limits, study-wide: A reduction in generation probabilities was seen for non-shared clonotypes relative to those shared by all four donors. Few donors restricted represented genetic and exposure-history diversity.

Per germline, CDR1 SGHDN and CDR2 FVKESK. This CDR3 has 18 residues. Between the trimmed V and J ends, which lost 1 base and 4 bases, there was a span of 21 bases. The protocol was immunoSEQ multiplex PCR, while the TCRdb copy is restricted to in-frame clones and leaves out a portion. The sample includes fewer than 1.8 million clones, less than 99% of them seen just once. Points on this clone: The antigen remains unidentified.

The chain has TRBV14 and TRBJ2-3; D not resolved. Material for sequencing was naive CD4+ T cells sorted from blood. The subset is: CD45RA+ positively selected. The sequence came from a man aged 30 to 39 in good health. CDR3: CASSQVGMATQFPDTQYF. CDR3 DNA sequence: TGTGCCAGCAGCCAAGTGGGTATGGCAACACAATTCCCAGATACGCAGTATTTT.